The 10 T cell receptor beta chains presented below share a single source sample, sequenced in a study of blood T cell repertoires in COVID-19 (dated by TCRdb to about 2020). To prepare the library, the immunoSEQ multiplex PCR assay was applied. The table comes from immuneACCESS by way of TCRdb, which keeps in-frame sequences with V and J called. Part of the clones is missing from these tables; in studies checked, under half for an unresolved V gene and the rest for unknown reasons. The sample yields tens of thousands of clones; roughly 80% were counted once. The ten largest clones add up to around 21% of the sample. Sequencing was carried out using peripheral blood. These receptors were obtained from a woman aged 60-75 years with acute or convalescent COVID-19.

The chain recombines TRBV2 with TRBJ2-7, with 7 positions matching TRBD1. The ends lost 3 bases at V and 2 bases at J; junction bases unmatched: 10. The germline V gene encodes CDR1 SNHLY and CDR2 FYNNEI. CDR3 length: 16 residues. The CDR3, as DNA: TGTGCCAGCAGTGAGGGGGCGACAGGGTTTACCTACGAGCAGTACTTC. Residues: CASSEGATGFTYEQYF.

The V and J genes are TRBV5-4 and TRBJ1-4, with 9 bases matching TRBD1. The CDR3 runs to 16 residues. Per the germline V gene, CDR1 is SGHNT and CDR2 is YYREEE (reference sequence). The V gene end was trimmed by 0 bases and the J gene end by 10 bases; junction bases not matched to a gene: 10. For the CDR3, the DNA is TGTGCCAGCAGCTTGGCGGACAGGGGATTAATCGGAAAACTGTTTTTT. Translation: CASSLADRGLIGKLFF. The entire variable domain, with the rest obtained from reference TRBV5-4 and TRBJ1-4, is as follows: ETGVTQSPTHLIKTRGQQVTLRCSSQSGHNTVSWYQQALGQGPQFIFQYYREEENGRGNFPPRFSGLQFPNYSSELNVNALELDDSALYLCASSLADRGLIGKLFFGSGTQLSVL.

V usage is TRBV14 and J usage is TRBJ2-1, with a possible D match to TRBD2 (5 bases). This CDR3 contains 15 residues. Between the trimmed V and J ends, which lost 3 bases and 0 bases, there was a span of 9 bases. Germline-derived CDR1 and CDR2 are SGHDN and FVKESK. CDR3 in amino acids: CASSHRRSSYNEQFF. CDR3 DNA sequence: TGTGCCAGCAGCCATCGGAGGAGCTCCTACAATGAGCAGTTCTTC.

The CDR3 loop is CASSDRTVSSGNTIYF. The CDR3, as DNA: TGTGCCAGTAGTGACCGGACAGTCTCCTCTGGAAACACCATATATTTT. J is TRBJ1-3 and V is TRBV19; a weak D match, TRBD1 (6 bases). The CDR3 has 16 amino acids. The germline CDR1 and CDR2 sequences are LNHDA and SQIVND (reference sequence). Between the trimmed V and J ends, which lost 5 bases and 0 bases, there was a span of 14 bases. The variable domain in full, with the rest retrieved from reference TRBV19 and TRBJ1-3, is DGGITQSPKYLFRKEGQNVTLSCEQNLNHDAMYWYRQDPGQGLRLIYYSQIVNDFQKGDIAEGYSVSREKKESFPLTVTSAQKNPTAFYLCASSDRTVSSGNTIYFGEGSWLTVV.

V is TRBV27 and J is TRBJ1-5, with D possibly matching TRBD1 (6 bases). The CDR3 length is 15 residues. Germline V lookup: CDR1 MNHEY, CDR2 SMNVEV (reference sequence). Trimming removed 1 base at V and 1 base at J, with 8 bases between. This chain's CDR3 is CASSLFGGSNQPQHF. For the CDR3, the DNA is TGTGCCAGCAGTTTATTTGGGGGCAGCAATCAGCCCCAGCATTTT.

V usage is TRBV5-1 and J usage is TRBJ2-7; maybe TRBD2 (5 bases). Trimming removed 0 bases at V and 4 bases at J, with 8 bases between. The germline gives CDR1 SGHRS, CDR2 YFSETQ. The CDR3 spans 13 residues. CDR3 nucleotides: TGCGCCAGCAGCTTGGCCCGGGGTTACGAGCAGTACTTC. Encoded protein: CASSLARGYEQYF.

The chain is built from TRBV29-1 and TRBJ2-7; no definite D call. This CDR3 region has 12 residues. With 3 bases removed from V and 1 base from J, the gap between germline ends came to 7 bases. Per the germline V gene, CDR1 is SQVTM and CDR2 is ANQGSEA. For the CDR3, the DNA is TGCAGCGTTGAGTCCTCTTCCTACGAGCAGTACTTC. Amino acid sequence: CSVESSSYEQYF.

This chain links TRBV7-8 with TRBJ1-5, with TRBD1 matching 7 bases. V lost 5 bases to trimming and J lost 0 bases; unmatched junction nucleotides: 10. CDR1 is SGHVS, CDR2 FQNEAQ, per germline. CDR3 length: 17 residues. CDR3 region: CASSPGTEHYSNQPQHF. Written as DNA, the CDR3 is TGTGCCAGCAGCCCGGGGACAGAACATTATAGCAATCAGCCCCAGCATTTT.

The rearrangement joins TRBV5-1 to TRBJ1-1; 8 bases are a match to TRBD1. This CDR3 has 14 amino acids. Trimming cost V 4 bases and J 4 bases; bases outside gene matches: 6. Per the germline V gene, CDR1 is SGHRS and CDR2 is YFSETQ. The chain's CDR3 is CASSKITGGTEAFF. The CDR3 DNA follows: TGCGCCAGCAGCAAAATAACAGGGGGCACTGAAGCTTTCTTT. Full variable domain (outside the CDR3, taken from reference TRBV5-1 and TRBJ1-1): KAGVTQTPRYLIKTRGQQVTLSCSPISGHRSVSWYQQTPGQGLQFLFEYFSETQRNKGNFPGRFSGRQFSNSRSEMNVSTLELGDSALYLCASSKITGGTEAFFGQGTRLTVV.

This chain links TRBV19 with TRBJ1-1, with D unresolved. CDR3 size: 11 residues. The V gene's germline CDR1 is LNHDA and CDR2 SQIVND (reference sequence). The ends were cut back, 3 bases at V and 6 bases at J, with 5 bases in the middle. The CDR3 region is CASSIGAEAFF. CDR3 nucleotide sequence: TGTGCCAGTAGTATCGGAGCTGAAGCTTTCTTT.